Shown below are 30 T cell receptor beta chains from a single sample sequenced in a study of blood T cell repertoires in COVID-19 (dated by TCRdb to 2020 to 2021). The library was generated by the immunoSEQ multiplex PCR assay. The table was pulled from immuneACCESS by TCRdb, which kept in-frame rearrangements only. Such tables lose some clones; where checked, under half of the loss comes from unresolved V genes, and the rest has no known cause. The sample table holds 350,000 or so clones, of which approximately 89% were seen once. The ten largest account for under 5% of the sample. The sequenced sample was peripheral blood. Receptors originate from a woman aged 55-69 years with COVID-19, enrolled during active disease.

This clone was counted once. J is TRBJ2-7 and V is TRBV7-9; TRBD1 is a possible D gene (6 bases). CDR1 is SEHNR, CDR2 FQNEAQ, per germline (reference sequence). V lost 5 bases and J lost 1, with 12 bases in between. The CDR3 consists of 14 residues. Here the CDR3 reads CASSPTTGSYEQYF. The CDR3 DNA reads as TGTGCCAGCAGCCCAACCACAGGGTCCTACGAGCAGTACTTC.

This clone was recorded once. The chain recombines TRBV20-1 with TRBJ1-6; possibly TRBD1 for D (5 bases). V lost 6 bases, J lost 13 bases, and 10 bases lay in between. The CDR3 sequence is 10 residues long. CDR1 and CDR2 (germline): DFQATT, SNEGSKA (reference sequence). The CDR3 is CSAPRGPLHF. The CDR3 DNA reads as TGCAGTGCCCCCCGGGGGCCCCTCCACTTT.

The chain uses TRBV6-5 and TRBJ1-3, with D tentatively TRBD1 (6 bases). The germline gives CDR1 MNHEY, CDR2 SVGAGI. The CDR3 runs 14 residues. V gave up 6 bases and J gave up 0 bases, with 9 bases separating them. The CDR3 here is CASSGQRSGNTIYF. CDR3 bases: TGTGCCAGCAGCGGACAGCGCTCTGGAAACACCATATATTTT.

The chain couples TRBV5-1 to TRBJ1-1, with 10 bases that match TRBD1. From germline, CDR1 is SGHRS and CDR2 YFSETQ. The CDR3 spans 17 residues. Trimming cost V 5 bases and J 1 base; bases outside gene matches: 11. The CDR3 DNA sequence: TGCGCCAGCAGACCTCCGGGACAGGGGTTGAGGAACACTGAAGCTTTCTTT. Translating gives CASRPPGQGLRNTEAFF.

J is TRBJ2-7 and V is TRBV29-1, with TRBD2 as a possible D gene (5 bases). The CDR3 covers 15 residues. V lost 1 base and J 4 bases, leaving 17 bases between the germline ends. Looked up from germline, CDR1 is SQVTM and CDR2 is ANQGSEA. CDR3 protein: CSVEVRGAHGYEQYF. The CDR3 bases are TGCAGCGTTGAAGTTCGGGGAGCTCACGGGTACGAGCAGTACTTC.

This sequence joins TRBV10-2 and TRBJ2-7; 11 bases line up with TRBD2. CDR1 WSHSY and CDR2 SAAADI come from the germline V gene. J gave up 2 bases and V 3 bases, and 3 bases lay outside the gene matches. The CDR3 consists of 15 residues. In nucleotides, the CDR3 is TGCGCCAGCAGTGATCCTAGCGGGGGGACCTACGAGCAGTACTTC. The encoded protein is CASSDPSGGTYEQYF.

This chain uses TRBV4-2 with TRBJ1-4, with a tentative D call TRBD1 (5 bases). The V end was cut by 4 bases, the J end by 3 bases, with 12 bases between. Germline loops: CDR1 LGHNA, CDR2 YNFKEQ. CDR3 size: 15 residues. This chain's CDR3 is CASSPSGVANEKLFF. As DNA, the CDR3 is TGTGCCAGCAGCCCCTCGGGGGTAGCTAATGAAAAACTGTTTTTT.

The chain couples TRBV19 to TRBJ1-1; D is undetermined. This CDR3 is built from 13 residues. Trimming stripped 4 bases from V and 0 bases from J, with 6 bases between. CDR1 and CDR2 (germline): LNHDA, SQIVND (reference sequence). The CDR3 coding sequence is TGTGCCAGTAGTACGGGTCTGAACACTGAAGCTTTCTTT. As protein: CASSTGLNTEAFF.

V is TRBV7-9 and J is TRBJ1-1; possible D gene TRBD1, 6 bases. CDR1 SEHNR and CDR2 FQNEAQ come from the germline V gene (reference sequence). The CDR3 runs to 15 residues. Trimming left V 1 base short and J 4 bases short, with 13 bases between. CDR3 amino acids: CASSLGSGASTEAFF. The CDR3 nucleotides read TGTGCCAGCAGCTTAGGTTCAGGGGCCTCCACTGAAGCTTTCTTT.

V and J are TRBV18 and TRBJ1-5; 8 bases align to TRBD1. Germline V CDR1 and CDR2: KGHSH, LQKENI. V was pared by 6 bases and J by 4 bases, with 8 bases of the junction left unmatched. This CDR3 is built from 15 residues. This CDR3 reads CASSYPGGLNQPQHF. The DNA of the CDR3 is TGTGCCAGCTCGTACCCAGGGGGCCTAAATCAGCCCCAGCATTTT.

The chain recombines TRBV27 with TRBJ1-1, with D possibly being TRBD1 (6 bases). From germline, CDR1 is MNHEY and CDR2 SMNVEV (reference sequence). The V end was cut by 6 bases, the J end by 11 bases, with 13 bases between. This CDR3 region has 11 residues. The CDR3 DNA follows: TGTGCCAGCAGGACACAGGGTTACGCTTTCTTT. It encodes CASRTQGYAFF.

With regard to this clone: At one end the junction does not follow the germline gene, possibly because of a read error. The CDR3: CANSLAGGPYNEQFF. DNA for the CDR3: TGCGCCAACAGCTTGGCGGGGGGGCCCTACAATGAGCAGTTCTTC. This sequence joins TRBV5-1 and TRBJ2-1; 9 bases match TRBD2. The CDR3 extends over 15 amino acids. CDR1 and CDR2 (germline): SGHRS, YFSETQ.

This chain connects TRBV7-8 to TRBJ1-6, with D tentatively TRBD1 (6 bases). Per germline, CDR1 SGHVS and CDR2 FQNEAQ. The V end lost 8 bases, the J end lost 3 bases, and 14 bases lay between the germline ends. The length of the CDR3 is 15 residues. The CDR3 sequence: CASCTGQGYNSPLHF. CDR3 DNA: TGTGCCAGCTGTACAGGGCAAGGCTATAATTCACCCCTCCACTTT.

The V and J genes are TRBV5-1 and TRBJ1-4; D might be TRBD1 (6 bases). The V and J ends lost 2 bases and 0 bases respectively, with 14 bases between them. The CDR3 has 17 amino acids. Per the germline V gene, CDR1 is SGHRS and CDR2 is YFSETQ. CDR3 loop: CASSLGQGSATNEKLFF. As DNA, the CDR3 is TGCGCCAGCAGCTTAGGCCAGGGGTCCGCAACTAATGAAAAACTGTTTTTT.

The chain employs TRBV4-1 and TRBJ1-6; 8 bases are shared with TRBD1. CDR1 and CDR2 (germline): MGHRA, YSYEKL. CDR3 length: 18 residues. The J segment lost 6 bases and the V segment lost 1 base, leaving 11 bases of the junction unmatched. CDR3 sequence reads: CASSQVERTGFTNSPLHF. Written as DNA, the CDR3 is TGCGCCAGCAGCCAAGTGGAACGGACAGGGTTTACTAATTCACCCCTCCACTTT.

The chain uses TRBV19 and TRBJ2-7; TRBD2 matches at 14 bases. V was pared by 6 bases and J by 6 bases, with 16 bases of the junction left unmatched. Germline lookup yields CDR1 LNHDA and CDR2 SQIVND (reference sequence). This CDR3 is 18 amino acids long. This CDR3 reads CASSSWEAGLAGAGEQYF. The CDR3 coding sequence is TGTGCCAGTAGCTCCTGGGAGGCGGGACTAGCGGGGGCGGGCGAGCAGTACTTC.

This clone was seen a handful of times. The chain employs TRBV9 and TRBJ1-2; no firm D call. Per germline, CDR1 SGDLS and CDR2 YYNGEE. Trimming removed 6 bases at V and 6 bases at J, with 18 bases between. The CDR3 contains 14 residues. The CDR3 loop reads CASTQGRARNGYTF. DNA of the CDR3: TGTGCCAGCACCCAAGGGCGGGCTAGGAATGGCTACACCTTC.

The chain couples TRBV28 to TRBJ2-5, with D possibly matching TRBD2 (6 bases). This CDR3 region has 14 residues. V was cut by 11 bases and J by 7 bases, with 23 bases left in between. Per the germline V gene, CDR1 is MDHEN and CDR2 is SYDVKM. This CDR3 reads CAVSAGPGTRTQYF. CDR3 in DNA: TGTGCCGTCAGTGCGGGGCCCGGGACGAGGACCCAGTACTTC.

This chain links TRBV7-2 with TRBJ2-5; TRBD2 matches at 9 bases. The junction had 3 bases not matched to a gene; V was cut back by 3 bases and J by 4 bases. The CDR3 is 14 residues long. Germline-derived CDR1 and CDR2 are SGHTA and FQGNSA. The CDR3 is CASSFRSGGETQYF. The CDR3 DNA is TGTGCCAGCAGCTTTCGTAGCGGGGGAGAGACCCAGTACTTC.

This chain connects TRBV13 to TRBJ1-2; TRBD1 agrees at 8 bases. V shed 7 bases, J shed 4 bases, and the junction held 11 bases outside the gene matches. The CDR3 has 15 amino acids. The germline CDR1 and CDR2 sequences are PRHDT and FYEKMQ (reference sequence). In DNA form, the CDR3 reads TGTGCCAGCAACAAATGGGGACAGGATTTCTATGGCTACACCTTC. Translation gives CASNKWGQDFYGYTF.

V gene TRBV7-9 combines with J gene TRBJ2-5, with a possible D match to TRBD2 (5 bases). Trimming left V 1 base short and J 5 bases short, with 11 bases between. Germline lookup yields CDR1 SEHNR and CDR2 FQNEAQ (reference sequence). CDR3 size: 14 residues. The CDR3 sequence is CASSLVVGVETQYF. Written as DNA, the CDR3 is TGTGCCAGCAGCTTAGTCGTCGGGGTGGAGACCCAGTACTTC.

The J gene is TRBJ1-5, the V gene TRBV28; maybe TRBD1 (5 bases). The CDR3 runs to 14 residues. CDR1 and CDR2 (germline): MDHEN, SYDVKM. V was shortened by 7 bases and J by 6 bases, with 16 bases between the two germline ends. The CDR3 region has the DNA TGTGCCAGCACCTCAGGGTCTGCTCTTCAGCCCCAGCATTTT. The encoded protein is CASTSGSALQPQHF.

The chain's CDR3 is CASSRDRGHGGELFF. In DNA form, the CDR3 reads TGTGCCAGCAGCCGGGACAGGGGGCATGGCGGGGAGCTGTTTTTT. The rearrangement uses TRBV2 and TRBJ2-2, with 12 bases fitting TRBD1. There are 15 residues in the CDR3. Trimming at V came to 6 bases and at J to 7 bases, leaving 6 bases not matched to a gene. Germline CDR1 is SNHLY and CDR2 is FYNNEI.

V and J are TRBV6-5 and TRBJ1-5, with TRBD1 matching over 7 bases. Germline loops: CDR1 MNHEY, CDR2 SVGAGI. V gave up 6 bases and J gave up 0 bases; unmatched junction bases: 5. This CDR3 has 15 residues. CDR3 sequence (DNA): TGTGCCAGCAGCCTTGGGACAGCTAGCAATCAGCCCCAGCATTTT. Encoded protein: CASSLGTASNQPQHF.

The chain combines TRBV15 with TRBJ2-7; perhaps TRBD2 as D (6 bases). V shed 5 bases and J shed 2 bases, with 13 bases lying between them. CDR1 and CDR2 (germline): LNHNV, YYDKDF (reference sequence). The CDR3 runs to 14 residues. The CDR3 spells CATSGSGRPYEQYF. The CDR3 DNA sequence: TGTGCCACCAGCGGTAGCGGAAGACCCTACGAGCAGTACTTC.

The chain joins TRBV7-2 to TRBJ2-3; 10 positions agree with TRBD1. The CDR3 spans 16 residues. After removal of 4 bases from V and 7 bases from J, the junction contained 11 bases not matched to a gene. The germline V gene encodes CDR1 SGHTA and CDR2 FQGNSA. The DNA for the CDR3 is TGTGCCAGCAGCTATGCCCCGGGACAGGGGTACAATACGCAGTATTTT. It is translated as CASSYAPGQGYNTQYF.

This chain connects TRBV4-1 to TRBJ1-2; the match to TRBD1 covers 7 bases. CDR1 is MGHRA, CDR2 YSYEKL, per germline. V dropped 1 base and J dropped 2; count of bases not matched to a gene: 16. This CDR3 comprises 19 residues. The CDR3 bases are TGCGCCAGCAGCCAAGGTGACAGGGATATTTTGCGAATGAACTATGGCTACACCTTC. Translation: CASSQGDRDILRMNYGYTF.

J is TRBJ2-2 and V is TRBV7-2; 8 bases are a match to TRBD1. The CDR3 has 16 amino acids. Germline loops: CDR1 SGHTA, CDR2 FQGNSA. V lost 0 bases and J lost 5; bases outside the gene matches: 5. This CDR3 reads CASSLARTGRTGELFF. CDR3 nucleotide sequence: TGTGCCAGCAGCTTAGCTAGGACAGGGAGGACCGGGGAGCTGTTTTTT.

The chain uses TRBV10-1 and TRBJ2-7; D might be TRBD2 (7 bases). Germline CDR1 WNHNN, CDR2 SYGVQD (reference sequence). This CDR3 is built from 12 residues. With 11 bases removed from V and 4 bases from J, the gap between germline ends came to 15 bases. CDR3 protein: CAPGGFWYEQYF. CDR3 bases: TGCGCCCCGGGGGGCTTTTGGTACGAGCAGTACTTC.

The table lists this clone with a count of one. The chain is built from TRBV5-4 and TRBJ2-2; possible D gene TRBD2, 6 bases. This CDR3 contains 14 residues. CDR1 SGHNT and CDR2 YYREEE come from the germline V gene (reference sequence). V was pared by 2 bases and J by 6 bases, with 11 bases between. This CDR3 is CASSFGGAAGELFF. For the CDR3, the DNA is TGTGCCAGCAGCTTTGGAGGGGCAGCCGGGGAGCTGTTTTTT. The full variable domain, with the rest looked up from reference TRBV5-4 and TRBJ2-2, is ETGVTQSPTHLIKTRGQQVTLRCSSQSGHNTVSWYQQALGQGPQFIFQYYREEENGRGNFPPRFSGLQFPNYSSELNVNALELDDSALYLCASSFGGAAGELFFGEGSRLTVL.